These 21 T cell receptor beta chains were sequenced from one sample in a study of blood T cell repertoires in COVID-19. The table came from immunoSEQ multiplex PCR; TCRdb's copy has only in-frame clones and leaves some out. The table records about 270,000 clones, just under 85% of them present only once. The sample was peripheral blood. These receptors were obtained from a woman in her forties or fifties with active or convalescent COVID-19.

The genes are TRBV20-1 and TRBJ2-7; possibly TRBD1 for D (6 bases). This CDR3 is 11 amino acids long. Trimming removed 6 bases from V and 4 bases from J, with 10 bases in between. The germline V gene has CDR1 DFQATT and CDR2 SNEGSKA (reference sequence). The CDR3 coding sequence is TGCAGTGCAACAGGGATGTACGAGCAGTACTTC. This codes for CSATGMYEQYF.

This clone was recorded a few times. DNA for the CDR3: TGTGCCAGCAGCTCGGGGGGCGAGCCCCAGCATTTT. This gives the protein CASSSGGEPQHF. The V and J genes are TRBV7-9 and TRBJ1-5; D might be TRBD1 (6 bases). The V end was cut by 4 bases, the J end by 8 bases, with 9 bases between. CDR1 is SEHNR, CDR2 FQNEAQ, per germline (reference sequence). This CDR3 spans 12 amino acids.

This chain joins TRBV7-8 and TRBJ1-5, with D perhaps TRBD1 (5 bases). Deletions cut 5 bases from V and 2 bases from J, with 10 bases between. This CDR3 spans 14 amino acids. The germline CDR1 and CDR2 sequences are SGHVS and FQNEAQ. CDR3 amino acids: CASSRSGRNQPQHF. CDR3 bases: TGTGCCAGCAGCCGATCAGGGCGCAATCAGCCCCAGCATTTT.

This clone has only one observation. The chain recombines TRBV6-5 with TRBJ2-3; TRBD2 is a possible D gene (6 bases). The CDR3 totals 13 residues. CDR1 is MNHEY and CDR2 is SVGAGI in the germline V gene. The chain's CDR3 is CAVRREGTDTQYF. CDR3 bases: TGTGCGGTCCGGAGGGAGGGCACAGATACGCAGTATTTT.

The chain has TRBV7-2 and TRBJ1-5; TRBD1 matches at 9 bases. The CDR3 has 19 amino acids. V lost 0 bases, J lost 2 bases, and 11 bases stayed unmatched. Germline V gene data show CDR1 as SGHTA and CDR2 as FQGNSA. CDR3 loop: CASSLAHGTGNLGNQPQHF. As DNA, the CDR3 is TGTGCCAGCAGCTTAGCGCATGGGACAGGGAATTTGGGCAATCAGCCCCAGCATTTT.

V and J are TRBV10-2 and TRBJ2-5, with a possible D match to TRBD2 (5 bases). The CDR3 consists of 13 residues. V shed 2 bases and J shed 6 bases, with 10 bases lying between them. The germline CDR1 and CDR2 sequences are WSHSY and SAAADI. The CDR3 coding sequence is TGCGCCAGCAGTGAGAATGGACTCAAGACCCAGTACTTC. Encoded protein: CASSENGLKTQYF.

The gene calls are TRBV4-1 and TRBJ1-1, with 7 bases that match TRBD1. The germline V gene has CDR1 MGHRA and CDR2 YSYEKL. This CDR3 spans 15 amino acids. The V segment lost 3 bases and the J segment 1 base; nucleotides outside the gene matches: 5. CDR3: CASSQGTVSNTEAFF. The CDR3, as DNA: TGCGCCAGCAGCCAGGGGACAGTGTCGAACACTGAAGCTTTCTTT.

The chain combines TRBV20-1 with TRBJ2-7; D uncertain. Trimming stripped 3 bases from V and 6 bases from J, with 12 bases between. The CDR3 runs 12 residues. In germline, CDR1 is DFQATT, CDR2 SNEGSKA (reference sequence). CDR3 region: CSASFLDVEQYF. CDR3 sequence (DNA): TGCAGTGCTAGTTTCCTAGATGTCGAGCAGTACTTC.

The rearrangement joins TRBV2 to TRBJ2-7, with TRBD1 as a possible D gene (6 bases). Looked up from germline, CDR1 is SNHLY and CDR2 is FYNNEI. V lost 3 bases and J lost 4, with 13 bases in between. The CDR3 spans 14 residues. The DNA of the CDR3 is TGTGCCAGCAGTGAGCAGGGGCGCAGGTACGAGCAGTACTTC. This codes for CASSEQGRRYEQYF.

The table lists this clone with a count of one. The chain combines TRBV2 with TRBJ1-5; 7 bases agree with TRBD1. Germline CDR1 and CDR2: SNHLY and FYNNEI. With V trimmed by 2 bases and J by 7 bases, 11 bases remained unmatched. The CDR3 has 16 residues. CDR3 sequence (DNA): TGTGCCAGCAGTGAACAGGCGACAGGGAACGGGCAGCCCCAGCATTTT. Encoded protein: CASSEQATGNGQPQHF. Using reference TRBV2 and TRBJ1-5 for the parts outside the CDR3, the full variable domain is EPEVTQTPSHQVTQMGQEVILRCVPISNHLYFYWYRQILGQKVEFLVSFYNNEISEKSEIFDDQFSVERPDGSNFTLKIRSTKLEDSAMYFCASSEQATGNGQPQHFGDGTRLSIL.

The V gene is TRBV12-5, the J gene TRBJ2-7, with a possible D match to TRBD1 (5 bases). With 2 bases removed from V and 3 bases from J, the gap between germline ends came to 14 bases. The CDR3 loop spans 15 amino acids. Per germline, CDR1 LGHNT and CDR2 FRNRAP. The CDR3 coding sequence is TGTGCTAGTGGTTTGTCCCCTGGACACGTCTACGAGCAGTACTTC. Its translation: CASGLSPGHVYEQYF.

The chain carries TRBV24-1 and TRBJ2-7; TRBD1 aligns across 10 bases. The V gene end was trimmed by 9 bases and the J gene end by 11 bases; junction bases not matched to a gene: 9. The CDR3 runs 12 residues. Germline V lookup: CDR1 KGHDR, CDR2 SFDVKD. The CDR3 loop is CATPPDRGPKYF. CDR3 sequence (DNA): TGTGCCACCCCGCCCGACAGGGGGCCCAAGTACTTC.

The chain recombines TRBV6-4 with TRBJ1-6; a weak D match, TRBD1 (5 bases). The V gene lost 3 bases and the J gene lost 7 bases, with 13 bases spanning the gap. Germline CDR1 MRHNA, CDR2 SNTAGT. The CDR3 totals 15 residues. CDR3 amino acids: CASSEGAGANSPLHF. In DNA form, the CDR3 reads TGTGCCAGCAGTGAAGGGGCAGGAGCCAATTCACCCCTCCACTTT.

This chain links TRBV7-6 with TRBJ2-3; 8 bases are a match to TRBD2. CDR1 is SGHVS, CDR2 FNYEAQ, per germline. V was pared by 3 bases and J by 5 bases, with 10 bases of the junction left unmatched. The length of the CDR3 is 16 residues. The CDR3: CASSFGRAGAGDTQYF. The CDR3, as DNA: TGTGCCAGCAGCTTCGGTCGAGCGGGGGCAGGAGATACGCAGTATTTT.

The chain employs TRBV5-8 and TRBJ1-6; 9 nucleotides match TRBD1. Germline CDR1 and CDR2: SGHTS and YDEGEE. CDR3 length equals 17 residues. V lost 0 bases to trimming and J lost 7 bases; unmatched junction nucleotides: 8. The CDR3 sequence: CASSLATGGAWNSPLHF. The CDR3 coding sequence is TGTGCCAGCAGCTTGGCCACAGGGGGCGCCTGGAATTCACCCCTCCACTTT.

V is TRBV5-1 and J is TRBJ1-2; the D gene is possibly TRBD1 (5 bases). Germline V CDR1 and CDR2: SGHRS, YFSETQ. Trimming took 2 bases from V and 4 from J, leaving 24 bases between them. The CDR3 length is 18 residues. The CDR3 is CASSLSTASALLGYGYTF. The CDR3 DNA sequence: TGCGCCAGCAGCTTATCGACAGCCTCCGCCCTCCTAGGCTATGGCTACACCTTC.

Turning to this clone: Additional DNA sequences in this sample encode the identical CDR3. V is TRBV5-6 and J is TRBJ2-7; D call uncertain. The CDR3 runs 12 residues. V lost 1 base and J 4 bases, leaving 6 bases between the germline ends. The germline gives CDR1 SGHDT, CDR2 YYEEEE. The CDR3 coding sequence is TGTGCCAGCAGCTTGAGCTCTTACGAGCAGTACTTC. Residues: CASSLSSYEQYF.

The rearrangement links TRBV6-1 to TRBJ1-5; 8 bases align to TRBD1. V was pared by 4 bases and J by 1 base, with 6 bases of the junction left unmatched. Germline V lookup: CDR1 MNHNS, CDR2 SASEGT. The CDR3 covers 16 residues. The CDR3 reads CASSVQGAGSNQPQHF. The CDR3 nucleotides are TGTGCCAGCAGTGTTCAGGGGGCTGGGAGCAATCAGCCCCAGCATTTT.

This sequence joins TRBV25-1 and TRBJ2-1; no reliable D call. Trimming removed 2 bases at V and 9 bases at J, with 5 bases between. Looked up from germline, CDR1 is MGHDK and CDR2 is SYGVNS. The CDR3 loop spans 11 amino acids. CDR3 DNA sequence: TGTGCCAGCAGTGAAACCGGTGAGCAGTTCTTC. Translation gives CASSETGEQFF.

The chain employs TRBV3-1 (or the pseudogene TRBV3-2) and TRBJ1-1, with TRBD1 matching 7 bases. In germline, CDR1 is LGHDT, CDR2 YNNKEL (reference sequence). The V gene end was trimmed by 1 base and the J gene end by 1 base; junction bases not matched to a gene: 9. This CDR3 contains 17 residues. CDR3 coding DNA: TGTGCCAGCAGCCAAGCGATGGCAGGGGGAAAGAACACTGAAGCTTTCTTT. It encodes CASSQAMAGGKNTEAFF.

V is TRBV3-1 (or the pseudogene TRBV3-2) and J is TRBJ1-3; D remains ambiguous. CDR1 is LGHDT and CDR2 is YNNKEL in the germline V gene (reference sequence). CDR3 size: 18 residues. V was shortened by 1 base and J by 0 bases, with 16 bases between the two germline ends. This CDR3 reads CASSQVVPRAGSGNTIYF. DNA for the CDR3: TGTGCCAGCAGCCAAGTAGTGCCCCGAGCGGGCTCTGGAAACACCATATATTTT.